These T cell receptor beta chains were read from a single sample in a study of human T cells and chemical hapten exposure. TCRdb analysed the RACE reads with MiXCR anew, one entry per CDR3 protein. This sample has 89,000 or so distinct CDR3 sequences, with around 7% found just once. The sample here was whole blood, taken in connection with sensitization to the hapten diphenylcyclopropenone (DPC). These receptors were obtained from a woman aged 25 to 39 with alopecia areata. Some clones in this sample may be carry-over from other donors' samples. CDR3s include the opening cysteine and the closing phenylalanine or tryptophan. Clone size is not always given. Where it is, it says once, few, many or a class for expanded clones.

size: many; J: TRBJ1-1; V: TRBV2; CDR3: CASSPRAENTEAFF
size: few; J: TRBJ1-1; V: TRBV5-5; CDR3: CASSFSGSGETEAFF
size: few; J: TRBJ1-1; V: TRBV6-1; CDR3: CAGGQGQNTEAFF
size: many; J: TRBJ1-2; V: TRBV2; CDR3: CASSVDLAGTDPSYGYTF
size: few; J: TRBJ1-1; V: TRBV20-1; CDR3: CSAETGPTEAFF
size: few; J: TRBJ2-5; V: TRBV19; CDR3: CASSIWGLNQETQYF
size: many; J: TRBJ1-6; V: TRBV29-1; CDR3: CSVPAGTGDNSPLHF
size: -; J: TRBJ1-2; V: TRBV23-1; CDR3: CASSQLGQGPYGYTF
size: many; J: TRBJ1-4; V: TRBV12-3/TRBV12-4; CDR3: CASSRGIGQGISEKLFF
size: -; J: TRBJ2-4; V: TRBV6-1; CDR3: CASSRDRGGKNIQYF
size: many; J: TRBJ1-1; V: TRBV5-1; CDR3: CASSLAWGTEAFF
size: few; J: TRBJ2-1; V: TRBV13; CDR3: CASSLPLAGVKDEQFF
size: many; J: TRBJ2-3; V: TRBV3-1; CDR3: CASRGTGVTDTQYF
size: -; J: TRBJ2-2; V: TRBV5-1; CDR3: CASLGDPTGELFF
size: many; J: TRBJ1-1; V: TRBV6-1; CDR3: CASSFRTGNTEAFF
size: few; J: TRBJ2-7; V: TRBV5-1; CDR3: CASMEDFRDSSYEQYF
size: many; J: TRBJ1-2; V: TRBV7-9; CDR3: CASSLGTGAYGYTF
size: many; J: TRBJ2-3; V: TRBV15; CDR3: CATSRDRGVRTDTQYF
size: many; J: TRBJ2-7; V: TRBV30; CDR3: CAWAWTVTYEQYF
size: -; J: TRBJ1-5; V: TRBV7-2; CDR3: CASQGRPHPLISQHF
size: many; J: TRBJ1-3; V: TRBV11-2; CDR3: CASSHLRGSTGNTIYF
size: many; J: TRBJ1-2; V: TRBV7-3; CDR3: CASSRGGSFDGYTF
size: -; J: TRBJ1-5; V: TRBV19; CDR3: CASSPPDEGHQPQHF
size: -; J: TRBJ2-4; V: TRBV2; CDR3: CASSEPGGGKNIQYF
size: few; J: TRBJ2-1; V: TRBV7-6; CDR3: CASSLGRIGYEQFF
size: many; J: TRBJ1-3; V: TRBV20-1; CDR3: CSAGDRGAGNTIYF
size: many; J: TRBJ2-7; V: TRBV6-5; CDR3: CASSYSRSHEQYF
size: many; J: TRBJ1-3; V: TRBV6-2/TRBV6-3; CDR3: CASSYTSGNTIYF